The 21 T cell receptor beta chains presented below share a single source sample, sequenced in a study of technical replicates of blood from several donors (dated by TCRdb to between 2016 and 2019). Libraries came from the immunoSEQ multiplex PCR assay. The clones in this table, taken by TCRdb from immuneACCESS, are in-frame only. Not every clone is retained; where verified, under half of the shortfall comes from an unresolved V gene, and the cause of the rest is unknown. The sample table holds some 80,000 clones, of which nearly 97% were seen once. The ten largest clones represent roughly 0.4% of the sample. The sample consisted of T cells isolated from PBMCs. The receptors shown here come from a human donor in good health.

The DNA of the CDR3 is TGTGCCAGCAGCTCGACAGGGTCCCAGACCCAGTACTTC. The encoded protein is CASSSTGSQTQYF. V usage is TRBV7-2 and J usage is TRBJ2-5; 7 nucleotides align to TRBD1. Germline trimming cut 4 bases from V and 6 bases from J; bases unmatched to any gene: 5. The CDR3 has 13 residues. Germline-derived CDR1 and CDR2 are SGHTA and FQGNSA.

CDR3 amino acids: CASSLVGQGRNTEAFF. CDR3 in DNA: TGTGCCAGCAGCTTAGTGGGACAGGGACGGAACACTGAAGCTTTCTTT. The rearrangement links TRBV7-9 to TRBJ1-1; 9 nucleotides agree with TRBD1. J was trimmed by 1 base and V by 1 base; bases with no gene match: 4. The length of the CDR3 is 16 residues. Germline V CDR1 and CDR2: SEHNR, FQNEAQ (reference sequence).

This clone is a singleton in its sample. CDR3 sequence reads: CASSPLRDIYEQYF. The DNA for the CDR3 is TGTGCCAGCTCACCTCTTCGGGACATCTACGAGCAGTACTTC. The rearrangement uses TRBV18 and TRBJ2-7, with D tentatively TRBD1 (6 bases). The CDR3 extends over 14 amino acids. Germline V gene sequence: CDR1 KGHSH, CDR2 LQKENI. V shed 3 bases and J shed 3 bases, with 12 bases lying between them. The full variable domain, with the rest looked up from reference TRBV18 and TRBJ2-7, is NAGVMQNPRHLVRRRGQEARLRCSPMKGHSHVYWYRQLPEEGLKFMVYLQKENIIDESGMPKERFSAEFPKEGPSILRIQQVVRGDSAAYFCASSPLRDIYEQYFGPGTRLTVT.

The V call is TRBV6-5, the J call TRBJ1-4; D is ambiguous. The CDR3 has 13 amino acids. Germline CDR1 reads MNHEY; CDR2 reads SVGAGI. The ends were cut back, 8 bases at V and 5 bases at J, with 12 bases in the middle. CDR3 loop: CASCGGGNEKLFF. CDR3 in DNA: TGTGCCAGCTGTGGTGGCGGGAATGAAAAACTGTTTTTT.

V and J are TRBV5-1 and TRBJ2-7; 11 bases align to TRBD1. The CDR3 runs to 15 residues. Germline assignment: CDR1 SGHRS and CDR2 YFSETQ. V shed 6 bases and J 5 bases; nucleotides not matched to a gene: 10. The CDR3 spells CASNPLGGQGDEQYF. The CDR3 nucleotides are TGCGCCAGCAATCCCTTAGGGGGACAGGGGGACGAGCAGTACTTC.

CDR3 loop: CASSYSSGLGTDTQYF. The CDR3 coding sequence is TGTGCCAGCAGTTACTCTAGCGGACTAGGCACAGATACGCAGTATTTT. The rearrangement uses TRBV6-5 and TRBJ2-3; 7 bases are a match to TRBD2. The CDR3 is 16 residues long. Germline assignment: CDR1 MNHEY and CDR2 SVGAGI. The V and J ends lost 0 bases and 1 base, in that order; junction bases with no gene match: 4.

The rearrangement links TRBV5-6 to TRBJ2-1; D remains unclear. The germline V gene has CDR1 SGHDT and CDR2 YYEEEE. The CDR3 extends over 17 amino acids. The germline V and J ends were trimmed by 0 bases and 6 bases, with 19 bases remaining between them. The CDR3 spells CASSLAKNKTPFNEQFF. CDR3 nucleotides: TGTGCCAGCAGCTTGGCCAAGAATAAGACACCTTTCAATGAGCAGTTCTTC. Variable domain in full (rest from reference TRBV5-6 and TRBJ2-1): DAGVTQSPTHLIKTRGQQVTLRCSPKSGHDTVSWYQQALGQGPQFIFQYYEEEERQRGNFPDRFSGHQFPNYSSELNVNALLLGDSALYLCASSLAKNKTPFNEQFFGPGTRLTVL.

The chain combines TRBV5-4 with TRBJ1-1; D perhaps matches TRBD1 (5 bases). The CDR3 is 13 residues long. CDR1 and CDR2 (germline): SGHNT, YYREEE (reference sequence). Trimming left V 4 bases short and J 1 base short, with 8 bases between. The CDR3 DNA is TGTGCCAGCAGCAATACAGGGAACACTGAAGCTTTCTTT. It translates to CASSNTGNTEAFF.

This rearrangement joins TRBV2 to TRBJ2-7, with a possible D match to TRBD2 (5 bases). The germline V and J ends were trimmed by 7 bases and 3 bases, with 7 bases remaining between them. CDR1 SNHLY and CDR2 FYNNEI come from the germline V gene. The CDR3 covers 11 residues. Here the CDR3 reads CASTGNYEQYF. CDR3 bases: TGTGCCAGCACGGGGAACTACGAGCAGTACTTC.

The V and J genes are TRBV6-5 and TRBJ1-2, with 9 nucleotides matching TRBD1. The CDR3 has 15 residues. Looked up from germline, CDR1 is MNHEY and CDR2 is SVGAGI. J lost 5 bases, V lost 6 bases, and 10 bases had no gene match. The CDR3 bases are TGTGCCAGCAGGAGAACGGGACAGGGTCATTATGGCTACACCTTC. Translating it yields CASRRTGQGHYGYTF.

The genes are TRBV28 and TRBJ1-1; TRBD1 matches 9 bases. Germline-derived CDR1 and CDR2 are MDHEN and SYDVKM. V shed 2 bases and J 2 bases; nucleotides not matched to a gene: 3. The CDR3 is made up of 15 amino acids. CDR3 DNA: TGTGCCAGCAGTTTAGTGGGACAGGGTAACACTGAAGCTTTCTTT. Residues: CASSLVGQGNTEAFF.

CDR3 nucleotide sequence: TGTGCCAGCAGCCCCCGGGACAGTAATTTCTTT. It specifies CASSPRDSNFF. V and J are TRBV7-9 and TRBJ1-1, with 7 bases identical to TRBD1. Per germline, CDR1 SEHNR and CDR2 FQNEAQ (reference sequence). The trim removed 5 bases at V and 13 bases at J, leaving 7 bases unmatched. This CDR3 is 11 amino acids long.

The chain links TRBV27 to TRBJ1-1; no firm D call. Germline values: CDR1 MNHEY, CDR2 SMNVEV (reference sequence). The length of the CDR3 is 13 residues. V gave up 6 bases and J gave up 6 bases, with 14 bases separating them. The CDR3 DNA sequence: TGTGCCAGCAGATCCCCAGGACTGGCTGAAGCTTTCTTT. Residues: CASRSPGLAEAFF.

This sequence joins TRBV30 and TRBJ1-2; 8 bases match TRBD1. Trimming at V came to 4 bases and at J to 2 bases, leaving 12 bases not matched to a gene. The germline V gene has CDR1 GTSNPN and CDR2 SVGIG (reference sequence). This CDR3 contains 16 residues. The CDR3 bases are TGTGCCTGGAATCTAGGGCCAGGGGGCAGGAACTATGGCTACACCTTC. The encoded protein is CAWNLGPGGRNYGYTF.

J is TRBJ1-2 and V is TRBV7-9, with D uncertain. CDR3 length: 14 amino acids. The V gene's germline CDR1 is SEHNR and CDR2 FQNEAQ (reference sequence). V was trimmed by 1 base and J by 1 base, leaving 7 bases between them. The chain's CDR3 is CASSLGQNNYGYTF. CDR3 nucleotide sequence: TGTGCCAGCAGCTTAGGTCAGAATAACTATGGCTACACCTTC.

In this sample, this clone turned up a few times. The chain joins TRBV12-2 to TRBJ1-1; the DNA was not used to check the table's D call, TRBD1. TRBV12-2 is classified as a pseudogene. The CDR3 is made up of 15 amino acids. CDR3: CASRSPTGDNTEAFF. The CDR3 region has the DNA TGTGCAAGTCGCTCGCCTACAGGGGACAACACTGAAGCTTTCTTT.

This clone was detected once. The junction does not match germline at one end; this may be a read error. V gene TRBV7-2 combines with J gene TRBJ2-7; 9 bases match TRBD2. The CDR3 length is 13 residues. Looked up from germline, CDR1 is SGHTA and CDR2 is FQGNSA. The CDR3 loop reads CASSLDPSGTASF. For the CDR3, the DNA is TGTGCCAGCAGCTTAGACCCTAGCGGGACCGCAAGTTTC.

V is TRBV6-6 and J is TRBJ2-3; 7 bases match TRBD2. Germline V gives CDR1 MNHNY, CDR2 SVGAGI (reference sequence). V lost 0 bases to trimming and J lost 5 bases; unmatched junction nucleotides: 8. CDR3 length: 16 amino acids. This CDR3 reads CASSYSWSGTGDTQYF. The CDR3 DNA reads TGTGCCAGCAGTTACTCTTGGAGCGGGACCGGAGATACGCAGTATTTT.

The rearrangement joins TRBV2 to TRBJ1-5, with a tentative D call TRBD1 (5 bases). Trimming shortened V by 7 bases and J by 7 bases, and 11 bases separated the two germline ends. The germline V gene has CDR1 SNHLY and CDR2 FYNNEI. This CDR3 is 12 amino acids long. The CDR3 is CASKQGSQPQHF. The CDR3 DNA reads as TGTGCCAGCAAGCAGGGTTCACAGCCCCAGCATTTT.

This chain uses TRBV29-1 with TRBJ2-7; D not resolved. V was trimmed by 3 bases and J by 4 bases, leaving 13 bases between them. The CDR3 has 13 amino acids. The germline V gene has CDR1 SQVTM and CDR2 ANQGSEA. The CDR3 bases are TGCAGCGTTGACCTTCTGGCCCCTTACGAGCAGTACTTC. This sequence encodes CSVDLLAPYEQYF.

The V gene is TRBV5-1, the J gene TRBJ1-4; D is unresolved. Germline loops: CDR1 SGHRS, CDR2 YFSETQ. Trimming removed 0 bases from V and 4 bases from J, with 22 bases in between. The CDR3 runs to 19 residues. CDR3 amino acids: CASSLGKNQLERGNEKLFF. The CDR3 nucleotides are TGCGCCAGCAGCTTGGGGAAGAACCAGCTGGAGCGGGGTAATGAAAAACTGTTTTTT.